Listed here is a single T cell receptor (beta chain). What it binds is unknown. Peripheral blood was collected from the related graft donor on the marrow donation day. Clones were sequenced by immunoSEQ multiplex PCR, and TCRdb holds only the in-frame ones, with some missing. The table lists around 35,000 clones, with no singletons. This entry belongs to a study of T cells after posttransplantation cyclophosphamide. Overall study findings and caveats: Blood and skin or GI T cell repertoires showed limited TRB overlap. Donor CD8+ memory clones often dominated recipient blood repertoires at later times. Recipient CMV seropositivity and CMV reactivation strongly tracked TRB clonality.

Sequencing was performed on PBMCs. The receptor was isolated from a woman in her fifties or sixties in good health and a related stem cell transplant donor.

The CDR3 region has the DNA TGTGCCAGCAGTGAACTACCCCAGGGGACCGAGACCCAGTACTTC. Its translation: CASSELPQGTETQYF. The chain carries TRBV25-1 and TRBJ2-5; possibly TRBD1 for D (6 bases). V lost 2 bases and J lost 5, with 15 bases in between. The CDR3 is made up of 15 amino acids. The germline gives CDR1 MGHDK, CDR2 SYGVNS.